The clone carrying this TCR beta chain was seen ten or more times. The CDR3 has 16 residues. Germline-derived CDR1 and CDR2 are GTSNPN and SVGIG (reference sequence). The ends were cut back, 3 bases at V and 6 bases at J, with 20 bases in the middle. Authors' data handling: Researchers report that nucleated cell counts were estimated from reference gene primer amplification. Sequenced by immunoSEQ multiplex PCR; TCRdb stores in-frame clones only, minus some. That table gives V, J and clone size, and the DNA gave D and trimming. The repertoire holds roughly 190,000 clones, with around 79% as singletons. These data come from a study of blood T cell repertoires in COVID-19. Study details: COVID-19 samples from acute and convalescent phases originated in the United States, Italy and Spain. PBMCs, B-cell-depleted T cells, or T cells provided the cDNA or gDNA that made up the material.

Sample: peripheral blood. This chain joins TRBV30 and TRBJ2-2, with D possibly TRBD1 on 6 matching bases. The TCR comes from a woman aged 45 to 65 with acute or convalescent COVID-19. CDR3 region: CAWSMGWTVSAGELFF. The CDR3 DNA sequence: TGTGCCTGGAGCATGGGTTGGACAGTTTCGGCCGGGGAGCTGTTTTTT.